Following are 9 T cell receptor beta chains from one sample sequenced in a study of T cells after yellow fever vaccination (dated by TCRdb to the late 2010s). Library generation was performed with 5' RACE. These reads were obtained on an Illumina HiSeq 2500. TCRdb ran its own pipeline on the public reads, namely fastp trimming at Q25 and MiXCR clone calling, and kept in-frame beta chains. Identical CDR3 proteins give one entry, which carries the most common genes and DNA. This sample lists about 630,000 distinct CDR3 sequences; 9% to 15% were detected once. The top ten hold about 15% of the sample. In the paper's terms, the treatment or condition label means: live attenuated yellow fever vaccine strain. The sample here was PBMCs, taken on the day of the yellow fever booster vaccination. These receptors originate from a man aged 25 to 45 who received the YFV17D yellow fever vaccine.

A few counts support this clonotype. The chain uses TRBV20-1 and TRBJ2-7; TRBD1 is a possible D gene (5 bases). The CDR3 length is 12 residues. The V gene's germline CDR1 is DFQATT and CDR2 SNEGSKA (reference sequence). V was cut by 6 bases and J by 0 bases, with 9 bases left in between. The CDR3 reads CSAGHDSYEQYF. CDR3 sequence (DNA): TGCAGTGCCGGACACGACTCCTACGAGCAGTACTTC.

The sample holds a few counts of this clonotype. This chain links TRBV20-1 with TRBJ1-6, with D hard to call. Trimming cost V 7 bases and J 5 bases, with 6 bases left between them. CDR3 length: 11 residues. The germline gives CDR1 DFQATT, CDR2 SNEGSKA (reference sequence). CDR3 sequence reads: CSGSHNSPLHF. CDR3 in DNA: TGCAGTGGGAGCCATAATTCACCCCTCCACTTT.

This clonotype appeared a few times. This rearrangement joins TRBV3-1 to TRBJ2-7, with no clear D. The ends were cut back, 1 base at V and 4 bases at J, with 8 bases in the middle. Germline V CDR1 and CDR2: LGHDT, YNNKEL (reference sequence). The CDR3 contains 13 residues. The CDR3: CASSQVPGYEQYF. For the CDR3, the DNA is TGTGCCAGCAGCCAAGTCCCCGGGTACGAGCAGTACTTC.

The table lists this clonotype with a few counts. The V call is TRBV29-1, the J call TRBJ2-2; D uncertain. Germline values: CDR1 SQVTM, CDR2 ANQGSEA. V lost 3 bases, J lost 3 bases, and 8 bases lay in between. The CDR3 has 13 residues. Here the CDR3 DNA reads TGCAGCGTTGACGAACGGCACACCGGGGAGCTGTTTTTT. Protein: CSVDERHTGELFF.

The rearrangement links TRBV11-2 to TRBJ2-7; D not certain. This CDR3 contains 18 residues. Germline CDR1 and CDR2: SGHAT and FQNNGV. V lost 1 base to trimming and J lost 0 bases, with 19 bases between them. In DNA form, the CDR3 reads TGTGCCAGCAGCTTAGGGATGGGGTCGCGTTTAAGCTCCTACGAGCAGTACTTC. Translated: CASSLGMGSRLSSYEQYF.

This clonotype came up a few times. The V call is TRBV20-1, the J call TRBJ2-5; maybe TRBD1 (5 bases). The ends were cut back, 0 bases at V and 5 bases at J, with 22 bases in the middle. Germline values: CDR1 DFQATT, CDR2 SNEGSKA (reference sequence). The CDR3 is 17 residues long. CDR3 amino acids: CSARDRPGKGIGETQYF. DNA of the CDR3: TGCAGTGCTAGAGATCGACCGGGCAAGGGGATAGGGGAGACCCAGTACTTC.

In its sample, this clonotype was seen a few times. The chain joins TRBV20-1 to TRBJ2-3, with D possibly being TRBD1 or TRBD2 (5 bases each). Germline-derived CDR1 and CDR2 are DFQATT and SNEGSKA (reference sequence). V shed 2 bases and J shed 6 bases, with 21 bases lying between them. The CDR3 totals 16 residues. The chain's CDR3 is CSARSSFWGARDTQYF. CDR3 DNA: TGCAGTGCTAGATCTAGCTTTTGGGGCGCCCGGGATACGCAGTATTTT.

The chain carries TRBV20-1 and TRBJ2-1, with 10 bases aligning to TRBD2. V was pared by 1 base and J by 6 bases, with 6 bases of the junction left unmatched. This CDR3 is built from 15 residues. The V gene's germline CDR1 is DFQATT and CDR2 SNEGSKA (reference sequence). The CDR3 loop reads CSARVLAGGLNEQFF. DNA of the CDR3: TGCAGTGCTAGAGTGTTAGCGGGAGGTCTCAATGAGCAGTTCTTC.

Only a few counts were recorded for this clonotype. This chain connects TRBV5-1 to TRBJ1-2, with D perhaps TRBD1 (5 bases). The CDR3 loop spans 12 amino acids. Germline values: CDR1 SGHRS, CDR2 YFSETQ. V shed 4 bases and J shed 10 bases, with 14 bases lying between them. The CDR3 nucleotides read TGCGCCAGCAGCGGAGGGACCGCCTCCTACACCTTC. This sequence encodes CASSGGTASYTF.